This is a list of T cell receptor beta chains from one sample in a study of blood T cells in healthy people across ages. A single record per CDR3 protein comes from TCRdb applying MiXCR to the 5' RACE reads. Of hundreds of thousands of distinct CDR3 sequences listed, approximately 53% were seen once; the top ten hold roughly 25%. Sequenced material: blood. Source of these receptors: a man between 40 and 49 years old in good health. Both conserved end residues are part of each CDR3. A D gene is named only where the DNA matches it firmly. A row's size may be missing; if present it is once, few, many or a size class.

CSAQNRGSSTDTQYF,TGCAGTGCTCAAAACAGGGGAAGCAGCACAGATACGCAGTATTTT,TRBV20-1,15,TRBJ2-3,.,TRBD1
CASIKSGQAAEGYTF,TGTGCCAGCATTAAAAGCGGGCAGGCGGCGGAGGGCTACACCTTC,TRBV7-9,15,TRBJ1-2,.,.
CSARDSMGDTQYF,TGCAGTGCTAGAGACAGCATGGGAGATACGCAGTATTTT,TRBV20-1,13,TRBJ2-3,.,.
CSGVGDYNEQFF,TGCAGTGGGGTGGGGGACTACAATGAGCAGTTCTTC,TRBV20-1,12,TRBJ2-1,.,.
CASSLVGGENGYTF,TGTGCCAGCAGCTTAGTGGGGGGAGAGAATGGCTACACCTTC,TRBV7-2,14,TRBJ1-2,.,.
CASSYGAGPVNSPLHF,TGTGCCAGCAGTTACGGGGCCGGTCCCGTTAATTCACCCCTCCACTTT,TRBV6-5,16,TRBJ1-6,.,.
CASRLAGVSYNEQFF,TGTGCCAGCAGACTAGCGGGAGTTTCCTACAATGAGCAGTTCTTC,TRBV28,15,TRBJ2-1,few,TRBD2
CSVVFQAGGGYEQYF,TGCAGCGTTGTGTTTCAAGCGGGAGGTGGGTACGAGCAGTACTTC,TRBV29-1,15,TRBJ2-7,few,TRBD2
CSARASQGKHTQYF,TGCAGTGCTAGAGCGTCACAGGGGAAGCATACGCAGTATTTT,TRBV20-1,14,TRBJ2-3,few,TRBD1
CSGGHHSYNEQFF,TGCAGTGGTGGACACCACTCCTACAATGAGCAGTTCTTC,TRBV20-1,13,TRBJ2-1,.,.
CASSSQGGGYTF,TGTGCCAGCAGTTCCCAGGGAGGCGGCTACACCTTC,TRBV12-3/TRBV12-4,12,TRBJ1-2,few,.
CASSFGTGGQETQYF,TGTGCCAGCAGTTTTGGTACAGGGGGCCAAGAGACCCAGTACTTC,TRBV27,15,TRBJ2-5,few,TRBD1
CASSDYSPNTGELFF,TGTGCCAGCAGTGATTACAGTCCGAACACCGGGGAGCTGTTTTTT,TRBV2,15,TRBJ2-2,.,.
CANKQKPQHF,TGTGCCAACAAACAGAAGCCCCAGCATTTT,TRBV7-9,10,TRBJ1-5,.,.
CSVKHEGVYGYTF,TGCAGTGTCAAGCATGAGGGGGTCTATGGCTACACCTTC,TRBV20-1,13,TRBJ1-2,.,.
CASSQRGGNEKLFF,TGTGCCAGCAGCCAACGGGGCGGGAATGAAAAACTGTTTTTT,TRBV14,14,TRBJ1-4,.,.
CSARKTDTQYF,TGCAGTGCTAGGAAGACCGATACGCAGTATTTT,TRBV20-1,11,TRBJ2-3,many,.
CASSGTGLPEQFF,TGTGCCAGCTCCGGGACAGGGCTTCCTGAGCAGTTCTTC,TRBV27,13,TRBJ2-1,few,TRBD1
CSARDPGGSDPSKLFF,TGCAGTGCTAGAGATCCGGGGGGGTCAGATCCTTCGAAACTGTTTTTT,TRBV20-1,16,TRBJ1-4,few,.
CASSFAGSYNEQFF,TGTGCCAGCAGTTTTGCGGGGTCCTACAATGAGCAGTTCTTC,TRBV27,14,TRBJ2-1,few,.
CASSLPGLSTDTQYF,TGTGCCAGCAGCTTGCCGGGACTGAGCACAGATACGCAGTATTTT,TRBV5-4,15,TRBJ2-3,few,.
CASSQALGRAEAFF,TGTGCCAGCAGCCAAGCCCTCGGCAGGGCTGAAGCTTTCTTT,TRBV14,14,TRBJ1-1,.,.
CSARTGDEQFF,TGCAGTGCTCGGACAGGGGATGAGCAGTTCTTC,TRBV20-1,11,TRBJ2-1,.,TRBD1
CASSQDGSGVYEQYF,TGTGCCAGCAGCCAAGACGGGTCAGGGGTCTACGAGCAGTACTTC,TRBV4-2,15,TRBJ2-7,few,.
CASSAGTSLYEQYF,TGTGCCAGCAGCGCCGGGACTAGTCTCTACGAGCAGTACTTC,TRBV9,14,TRBJ2-7,few,TRBD2
CASSYGDTQYF,TGTGCCAGCAGTTACGGGGATACGCAGTATTTT,TRBV6-5,11,TRBJ2-3,many,.
CASGRQQDHSGANVLTF,TGTGCCAGCGGTAGACAACAGGACCACTCTGGGGCCAACGTCCTGACTTTC,TRBV27,17,TRBJ2-6,.,.
CASSPRQRPTDTQYF,TGCGCCAGCAGCCCCCGGCAGCGGCCCACAGATACGCAGTATTTT,TRBV5-1,15,TRBJ2-3,.,.
CASSSQYPNTEAFF,TGCGCCAGCAGCTCACAGTATCCGAACACTGAAGCTTTCTTT,TRBV4-1,14,TRBJ1-1,.,.
CSALLLGETQYF,TGCAGCGCCCTACTGTTAGGGGAGACCCAGTACTTC,TRBV29-1,12,TRBJ2-5,few,.
CASSPTLATEAFF,TGTGCCAGCAGCCCGACGCTAGCGACTGAAGCTTTCTTT,TRBV9,13,TRBJ1-1,.,.
CASSTQLASYNEQFF,TGTGCCAGCAGTACGCAGCTAGCTTCCTACAATGAGCAGTTCTTC,TRBV27,15,TRBJ2-1,.,.
CSATLGPSANYGYTF,TGCAGTGCTACCCTTGGCCCCTCAGCCAACTATGGCTACACCTTC,TRBV20-1,15,TRBJ1-2,.,.
CASSVEFAPYSQNIQYF,TGCGCCAGCAGCGTGGAATTCGCGCCCTATAGCCAAAACATTCAGTACTTC,TRBV5-1,17,TRBJ2-4,.,.
CASSRVIQQETQYF,TGCGCCAGCAGCCGCGTGATCCAGCAAGAGACCCAGTACTTC,TRBV4-3,14,TRBJ2-5,many,.
CASSPQDGSSYNEQFF,TGTGCCAGCAGCCCCCAAGACGGAAGCTCCTACAATGAGCAGTTCTTC,TRBV3-1,16,TRBJ2-1,.,.
CASRTLTGEKTYNEQFF,TGTGCCAGCAGGACTTTGACAGGGGAAAAAACCTACAATGAGCAGTTCTTC,TRBV6-1,17,TRBJ2-1,.,TRBD1
CSARISALQETQYF,TGCAGTGCTAGGATTTCAGCTTTACAAGAGACCCAGTACTTC,TRBV20-1,14,TRBJ2-5,.,.
CASSGQGQSYEQYF,TGTGCCAGCAGCGGGCAGGGACAGTCCTACGAGCAGTACTTC,TRBV7-9,14,TRBJ2-7,.,TRBD1
CAAGTGSYNEQFF,TGTGCCGCTGGGACAGGTTCCTACAATGAGCAGTTCTTC,TRBV10-3,13,TRBJ2-1,few,TRBD1
CAWSVRVRETQYF,TGTGCCTGGAGTGTACGGGTGAGGGAGACCCAGTACTTC,TRBV30,13,TRBJ2-5,few,.
CASSYSSSGTNEKLFF,TGTGCCAGCAGTTACTCGAGCAGCGGAACTAATGAAAAACTGTTTTTT,TRBV6-5,16,TRBJ1-4,few,.
CASSPGLGGSPLHF,TGTGCCAGCAGCCCCGGTTTGGGGGGCTCACCCCTCCACTTT,TRBV7-2,14,TRBJ1-6,.,.
CASSFRLAGGPTDEQFF,TGTGCCAGCAGCTTTCGACTAGCGGGGGGGCCCACCGATGAGCAGTTCTTC,TRBV11-2,17,TRBJ2-1,.,TRBD2
CASLQRGPYNEQFF,TGTGCCAGCCTACAGAGGGGGCCTTACAATGAGCAGTTCTTC,TRBV28,14,TRBJ2-1,.,TRBD1
CSVGTGGNQPQHF,TGCAGCGTTGGGACAGGGGGTAATCAGCCCCAGCATTTT,TRBV29-1,13,TRBJ1-5,few,TRBD1
CASSFSRRNIQYF,TGTGCCAGCAGTTTTAGCAGGAGGAACATTCAGTACTTC,TRBV27,13,TRBJ2-4,many,.
CSVSGGGSGELFF,TGCAGCGTTAGCGGGGGAGGGTCCGGGGAGCTGTTTTTT,TRBV29-1,13,TRBJ2-2,.,TRBD2
CASSYSAGGSSYEQYF,TGTGCCAGCAGTTACTCCGCAGGGGGCAGCTCCTACGAGCAGTACTTC,TRBV6-2/TRBV6-3,16,TRBJ2-7,few,TRBD1
CASSQGTGGDDTKYF,TGCGCCAGCAGCCAAGGGACAGGGGGTGACGATACGAAGTATTTT,TRBV4-3,15,TRBJ2-3,.,TRBD1
CASSQDRLVSTEIYYGYTF,TGCGCCAGCAGCCAAGATAGGCTCGTCAGTACAGAGATTTACTATGGCTACACCTTC,TRBV4-3,19,TRBJ1-2,.,.
CASSPLGQGAGGEQYF,TGTGCCAGCTCACCCTTAGGACAGGGGGCTGGTGGCGAGCAGTACTTC,TRBV18,16,TRBJ2-7,.,TRBD1
CASSLLSSGRPSAKNIQYF,TGTGCCAGCAGTTTATTATCTAGCGGGAGGCCCTCAGCCAAAAACATTCAGTACTTC,TRBV12-3/TRBV12-4,19,TRBJ2-4,few,TRBD2
CSARASSFPNTGELFF,TGCAGTGCTAGAGCTAGTAGCTTCCCCAACACCGGGGAGCTGTTTTTT,TRBV20-1,16,TRBJ2-2,.,.
CASMPLGGAYEQYF,TGTGCCAGCATGCCGCTTGGGGGGGCCTACGAGCAGTACTTC,TRBV27,14,TRBJ2-7,.,TRBD2
CASSSGTGGVETQYF,TGTGCCAGCAGCTCCGGGACAGGGGGAGTAGAGACCCAGTACTTC,TRBV3-1,15,TRBJ2-5,few,TRBD1